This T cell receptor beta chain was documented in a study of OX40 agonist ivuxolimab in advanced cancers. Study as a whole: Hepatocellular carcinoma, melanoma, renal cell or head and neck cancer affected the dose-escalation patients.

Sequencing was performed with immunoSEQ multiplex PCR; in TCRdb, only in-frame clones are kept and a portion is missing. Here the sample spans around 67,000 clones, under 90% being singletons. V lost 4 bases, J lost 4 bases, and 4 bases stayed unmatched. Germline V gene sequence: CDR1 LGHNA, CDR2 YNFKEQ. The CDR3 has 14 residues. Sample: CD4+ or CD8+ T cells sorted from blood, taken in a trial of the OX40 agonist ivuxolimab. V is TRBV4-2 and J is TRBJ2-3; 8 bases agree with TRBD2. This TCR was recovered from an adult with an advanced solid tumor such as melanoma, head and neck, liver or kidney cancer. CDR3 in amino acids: CASSLSGESDTQYF. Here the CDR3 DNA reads TGTGCCAGCAGCCTTAGCGGGGAGTCAGATACGCAGTATTTT.